This TCR beta chain was recorded in a study of tumor and adjacent non-tumor tissue in lung cancer. Study-wide results and caveats: Tumor TCR diversity, when higher, was linked to shorter survival. Tumor repertoires had a smaller top 100 clone share than normal lung. TCR diversity was significantly greater in tumor than normal lung tissue.

On this clonotype itself: Antigen specificity is unknown. One end of the junction is discordant with germline, which a read error may explain.

Three rounds of nested PCR, following a modified ARM-PCR protocol, produced the TCRbeta library. One entry per CDR3 protein results from TCRdb running MiXCR on the multiplex PCR reads. This sample has some 200,000 distinct CDR3 sequences, with roughly 70% found just once. The template was RNA from unsorted bulk tissue. The sequenced sample consisted of lung tumor tissue. The receptor comes from a man aged 60 to 69 with non-small cell lung cancer.

The CDR3 region is CVSSLRGDGHTF. The CDR3 DNA follows: TGTGTCAGCAGCCTCAGGGGGGACGGCCACACCTTC. The chain joins TRBV11-2 to TRBJ1-2; 7 nucleotides align to TRBD1. The CDR3 runs 12 residues. CDR1 and CDR2 (germline): SGHAT, FQNNGV.